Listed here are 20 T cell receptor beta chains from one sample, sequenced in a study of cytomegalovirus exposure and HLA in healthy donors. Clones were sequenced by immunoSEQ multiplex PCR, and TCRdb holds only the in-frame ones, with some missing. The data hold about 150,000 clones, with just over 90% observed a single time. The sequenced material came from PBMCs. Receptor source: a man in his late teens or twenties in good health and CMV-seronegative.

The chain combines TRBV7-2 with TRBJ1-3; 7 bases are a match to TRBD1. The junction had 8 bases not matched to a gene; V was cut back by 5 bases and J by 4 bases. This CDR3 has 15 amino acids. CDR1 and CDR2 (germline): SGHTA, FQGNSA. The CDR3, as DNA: TGTGCCAGCAGCGGCAGACAGGGTACCGGAAACACCATATATTTT. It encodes CASSGRQGTGNTIYF.

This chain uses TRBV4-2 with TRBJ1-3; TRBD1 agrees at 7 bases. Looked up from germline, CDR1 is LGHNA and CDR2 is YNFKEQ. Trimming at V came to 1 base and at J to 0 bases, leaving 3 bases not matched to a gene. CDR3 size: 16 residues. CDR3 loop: CASSQVGTDSGNTIYF. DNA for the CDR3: TGTGCCAGCAGCCAAGTCGGGACAGACTCTGGAAACACCATATATTTT.

The CDR3 is CASSTRGISEAFF. The CDR3 DNA reads TGTGCCAGCAGCACAAGGGGAATTTCTGAAGCTTTCTTT. The chain links TRBV7-3 to TRBJ1-1, with D possibly being TRBD1 (5 bases). CDR3 length: 13 residues. The V end was cut by 5 bases, the J end by 6 bases, with 13 bases between. Germline V gene data show CDR1 as SGHTA and CDR2 as FQGTGA. Looking up the rest from reference TRBV7-3 and TRBJ1-1 gives the full variable domain: GAGVSQTPSNKVTEKGKYVELRCDPISGHTALYWYRQSLGQGPEFLIYFQGTGAADDSGLPNDRFFAVRPEGSVSTLKIQRTERGDSAVYLCASSTRGISEAFFGQGTRLTVV.

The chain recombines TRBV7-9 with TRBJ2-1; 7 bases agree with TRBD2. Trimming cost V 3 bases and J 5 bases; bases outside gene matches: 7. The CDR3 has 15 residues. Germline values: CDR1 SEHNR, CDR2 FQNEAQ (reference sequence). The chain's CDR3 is CASSFEGGGHNEQFF. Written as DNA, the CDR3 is TGTGCCAGCAGCTTTGAGGGCGGGGGTCACAATGAGCAGTTCTTC.

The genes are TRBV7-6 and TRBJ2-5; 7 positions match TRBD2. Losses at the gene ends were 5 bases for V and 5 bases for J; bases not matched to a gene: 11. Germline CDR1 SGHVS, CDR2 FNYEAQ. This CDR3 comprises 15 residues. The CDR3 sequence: CASSTSGGGVETQYF. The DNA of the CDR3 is TGTGCCAGCAGCACCAGTGGGGGGGGAGTGGAGACCCAGTACTTC.

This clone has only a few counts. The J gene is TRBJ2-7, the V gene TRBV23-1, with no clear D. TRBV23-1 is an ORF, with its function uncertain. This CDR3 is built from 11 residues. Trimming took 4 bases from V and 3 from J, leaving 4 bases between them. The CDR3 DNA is TGCGCCAGCAGTCTGAACTACGAGCAGTACGTC. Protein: CASSLNYEQYV.

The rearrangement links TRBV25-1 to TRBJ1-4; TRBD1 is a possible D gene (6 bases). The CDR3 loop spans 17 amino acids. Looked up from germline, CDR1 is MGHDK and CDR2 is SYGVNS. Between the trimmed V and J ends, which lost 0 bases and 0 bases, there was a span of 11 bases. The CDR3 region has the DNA TGTGCCAGCAGTGAATACTCCAGGGGACCAACTAATGAAAAACTGTTTTTT. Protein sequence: CASSEYSRGPTNEKLFF.

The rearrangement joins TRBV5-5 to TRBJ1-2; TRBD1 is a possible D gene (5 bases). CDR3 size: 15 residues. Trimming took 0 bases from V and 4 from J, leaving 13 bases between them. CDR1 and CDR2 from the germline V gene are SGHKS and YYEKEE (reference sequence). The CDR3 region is CASSLAARAIYGYTF. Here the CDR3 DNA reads TGTGCCAGCAGCTTGGCGGCCAGGGCTATCTATGGCTACACCTTC.

This CDR3 is CASSAPLHTDTQYF. Here the CDR3 DNA reads TGTGCCAGCAGCGCACCACTTCACACAGATACGCAGTATTTT. This chain connects TRBV9 to TRBJ2-3; D not resolved. CDR1 is SGDLS, CDR2 YYNGEE, per germline. V lost 3 bases, J lost 2 bases, and 10 bases lay in between. The CDR3 is 14 amino acids.

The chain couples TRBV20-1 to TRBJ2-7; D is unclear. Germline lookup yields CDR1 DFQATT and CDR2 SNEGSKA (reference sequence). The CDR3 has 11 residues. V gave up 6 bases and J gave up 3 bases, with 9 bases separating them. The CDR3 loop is CSATTNYEQYV. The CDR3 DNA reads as TGCAGTGCCACTACTAACTACGAGCAGTACGTC.

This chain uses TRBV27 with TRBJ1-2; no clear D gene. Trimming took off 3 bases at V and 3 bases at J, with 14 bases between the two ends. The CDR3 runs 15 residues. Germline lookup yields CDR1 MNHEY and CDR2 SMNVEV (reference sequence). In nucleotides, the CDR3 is TGTGCCAGCAGTTTGCAGTACCCAGCGGACTATGGCTACACCTTC. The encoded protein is CASSLQYPADYGYTF.

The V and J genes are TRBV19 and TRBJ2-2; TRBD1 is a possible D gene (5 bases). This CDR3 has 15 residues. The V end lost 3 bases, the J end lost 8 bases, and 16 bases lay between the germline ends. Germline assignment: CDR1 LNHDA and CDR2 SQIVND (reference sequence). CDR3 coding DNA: TGTGCCAGTAGTATTCCAGGGATGAAGGTGGGGGAGCTGTTTTTT. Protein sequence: CASSIPGMKVGELFF.

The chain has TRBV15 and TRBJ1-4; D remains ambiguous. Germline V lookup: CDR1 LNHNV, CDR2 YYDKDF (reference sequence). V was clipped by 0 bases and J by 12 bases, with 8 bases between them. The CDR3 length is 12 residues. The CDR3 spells CATSRDSPELFF. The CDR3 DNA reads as TGTGCCACCAGCAGAGATTCGCCAGAACTGTTTTTT. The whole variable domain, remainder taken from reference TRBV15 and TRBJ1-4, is DAMVIQNPRYQVTQFGKPVTLSCSQTLNHNVMYWYQQKSSQAPKLLFHYYDKDFNNEADTPDNFQSRRPNTSFCFLDIRSPGLGDTAMYLCATSRDSPELFFGSGTQLSVL.

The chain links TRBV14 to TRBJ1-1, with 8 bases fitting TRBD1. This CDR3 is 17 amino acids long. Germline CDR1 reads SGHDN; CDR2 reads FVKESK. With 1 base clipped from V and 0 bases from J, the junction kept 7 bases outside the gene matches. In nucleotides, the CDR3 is TGTGCCAGCAGCCAAGTAATTCGGGACAGGTTGAACACTGAAGCTTTCTTT. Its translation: CASSQVIRDRLNTEAFF.

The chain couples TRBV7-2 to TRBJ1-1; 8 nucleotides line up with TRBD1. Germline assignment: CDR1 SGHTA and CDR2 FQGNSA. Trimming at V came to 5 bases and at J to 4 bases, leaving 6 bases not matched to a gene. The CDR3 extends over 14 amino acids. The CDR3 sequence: CASSPDRGSTEAFF. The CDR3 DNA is TGTGCCAGCAGCCCCGACAGGGGTTCCACTGAAGCTTTCTTT.

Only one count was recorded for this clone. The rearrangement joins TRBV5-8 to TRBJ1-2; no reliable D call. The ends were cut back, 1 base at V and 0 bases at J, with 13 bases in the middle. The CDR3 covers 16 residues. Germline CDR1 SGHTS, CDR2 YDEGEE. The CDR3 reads CASSLPGVGSNYGYTF. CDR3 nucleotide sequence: TGTGCCAGCAGCTTGCCCGGGGTCGGCTCTAACTATGGCTACACCTTC.

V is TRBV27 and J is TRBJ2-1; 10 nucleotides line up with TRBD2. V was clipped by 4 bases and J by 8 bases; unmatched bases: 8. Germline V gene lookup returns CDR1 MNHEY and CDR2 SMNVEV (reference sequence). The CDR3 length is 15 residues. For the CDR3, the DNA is TGTGCCAGCAGTTATCTAGCGGGAGCTTTCGATGAGCAGTTCTTC. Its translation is CASSYLAGAFDEQFF.

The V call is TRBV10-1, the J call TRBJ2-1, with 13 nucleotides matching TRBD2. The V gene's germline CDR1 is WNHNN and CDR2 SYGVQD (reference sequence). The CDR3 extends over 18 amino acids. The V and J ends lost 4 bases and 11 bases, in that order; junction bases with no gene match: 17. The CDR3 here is CASSGGTSGNPETPQQFF. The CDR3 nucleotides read TGCGCCAGCAGTGGGGGGACTAGCGGGAATCCCGAAACCCCACAGCAGTTCTTC.

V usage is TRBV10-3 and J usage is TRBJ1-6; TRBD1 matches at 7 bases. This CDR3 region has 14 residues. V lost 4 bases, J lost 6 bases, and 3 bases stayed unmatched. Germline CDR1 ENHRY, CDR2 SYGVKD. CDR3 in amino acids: CAISVGDSNSPLHF. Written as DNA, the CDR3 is TGTGCCATCAGTGTTGGGGACAGTAATTCACCCCTCCACTTT.

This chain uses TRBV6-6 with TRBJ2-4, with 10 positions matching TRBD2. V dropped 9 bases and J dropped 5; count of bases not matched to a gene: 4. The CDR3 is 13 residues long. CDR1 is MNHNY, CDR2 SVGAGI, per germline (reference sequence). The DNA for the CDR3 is TGTGCCAGTCTAGCGGGAGACCAAAACATTCAGTACTTC. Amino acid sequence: CASLAGDQNIQYF.